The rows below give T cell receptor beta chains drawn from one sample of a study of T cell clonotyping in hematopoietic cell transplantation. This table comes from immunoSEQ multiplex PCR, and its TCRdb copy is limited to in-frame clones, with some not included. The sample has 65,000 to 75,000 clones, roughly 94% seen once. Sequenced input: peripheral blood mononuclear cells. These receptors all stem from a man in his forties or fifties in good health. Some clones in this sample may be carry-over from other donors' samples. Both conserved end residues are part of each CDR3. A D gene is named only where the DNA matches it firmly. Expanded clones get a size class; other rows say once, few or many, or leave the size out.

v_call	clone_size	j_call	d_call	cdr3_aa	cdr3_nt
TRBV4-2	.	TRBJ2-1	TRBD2	CASSQGELAGLNEQFF	TGTGCCAGCAGCCAAGGTGAGCTAGCGGGGCTTAATGAGCAGTTCTTC
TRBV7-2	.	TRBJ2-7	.	CASSQTQGGEQYF	TGTGCCAGCAGCCAGACACAAGGAGGAGAGCAGTACTTC
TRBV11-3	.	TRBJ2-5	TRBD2	CASSSGLAGGETQYF	TGTGCCAGCAGCTCGGGACTAGCGGGGGGGGAGACCCAGTACTTC
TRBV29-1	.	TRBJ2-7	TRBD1	CSVKDRGGEQYF	TGCAGCGTTAAGGACAGGGGTGGCGAGCAGTACTTC
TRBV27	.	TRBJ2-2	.	CASSHMNTGELFF	TGTGCCAGCAGTCACATGAACACCGGGGAGCTGTTTTTT
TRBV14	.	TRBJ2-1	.	CASSQDWGSHLYNEQFF	TGTGCCAGCAGCCAAGATTGGGGGAGCCACCTCTACAATGAGCAGTTCTTC
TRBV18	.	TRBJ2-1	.	CASSPPESQNEQFF	TGTGCCAGCTCACCACCTGAGAGCCAGAATGAGCAGTTCTTC
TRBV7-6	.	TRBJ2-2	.	CASSLTGAATGELFF	TGTGCCAGCAGCTTGACGGGGGCGGCCACCGGGGAGCTGTTTTTT
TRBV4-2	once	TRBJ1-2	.	CASSQDHYGYTF	TGTGCCAGCAGCCAAGATCACTATGGCTACACCTTC
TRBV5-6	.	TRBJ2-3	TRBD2	CASRTLAGGPTTQYF	TGTGCCAGCAGGACTCTAGCGGGAGGGCCGACTACGCAGTATTTT
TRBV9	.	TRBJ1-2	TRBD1	CASSVAPGQGLYGYTF	TGTGCCAGCAGCGTAGCTCCGGGACAGGGCCTCTATGGCTACACCTTC
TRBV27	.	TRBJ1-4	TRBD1	CASSYRGLEYEKLFF	TGTGCCAGCAGTTATAGGGGGCTTGAGTATGAAAAACTGTTTTTT
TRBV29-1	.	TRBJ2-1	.	CSVSWEDNEQFF	TGCAGCGTTTCGTGGGAGGACAATGAGCAGTTCTTC
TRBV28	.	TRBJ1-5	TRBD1	CASSLWTGAGSNQPQHF	TGTGCCAGCAGTTTATGGACAGGGGCGGGAAGCAATCAGCCCCAGCATTTT
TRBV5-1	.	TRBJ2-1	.	CASSGAVGLVLNEQFF	TGCGCCAGCAGCGGGGCAGTGGGTCTCGTTTTAAATGAGCAGTTCTTC
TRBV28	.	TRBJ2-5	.	CAIQNQGGGETQYF	TGTGCCATACAAAATCAGGGGGGAGGTGAGACCCAGTACTTC
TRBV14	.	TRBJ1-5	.	CASSQSGLNQPQHF	TGTGCCAGCAGCCAATCGGGATTAAATCAGCCCCAGCATTTT
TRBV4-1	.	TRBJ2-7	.	CASSQTYGEQYF	TGCGCCAGCAGCCAGACCTACGGGGAGCAGTACTTC
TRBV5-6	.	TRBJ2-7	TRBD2	CASSSGLAGGITSYEQYF	TGTGCCAGCAGCTCTGGACTAGCGGGAGGCATAACATCCTACGAGCAGTACTTC
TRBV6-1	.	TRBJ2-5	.	CASSPGTLETQYF	TGTGCCAGCAGCCCCGGGACATTGGAGACCCAGTACTTC
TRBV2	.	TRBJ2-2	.	CASSDRVSTGELFF	TGTGCCAGCAGTGACAGGGTGTCCACCGGGGAGCTGTTTTTT
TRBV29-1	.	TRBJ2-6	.	CSVRGLLGSGANVLTF	TGCAGCGTTCGGGGTTTGCTTGGCTCTGGGGCCAACGTCCTGACTTTC
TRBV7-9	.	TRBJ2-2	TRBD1	CASSRTGGTGELFF	TGTGCCAGCAGTCGGACAGGGGGCACCGGGGAGCTGTTTTTT
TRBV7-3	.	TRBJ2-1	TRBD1	CASSPGTGLFNEQFF	TGTGCCAGCAGCCCCGGGACAGGGTTATTCAATGAGCAGTTCTTC
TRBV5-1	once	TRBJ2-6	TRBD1	CASSETGAGANVLTF	TGCGCCAGCAGCGAAACAGGGGCCGGGGCCAACGTCCTGACTTTC
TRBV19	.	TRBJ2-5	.	CASSIGGAQQETQYF	TGTGCCAGTAGCATTGGAGGTGCCCAGCAAGAGACCCAGTACTTC
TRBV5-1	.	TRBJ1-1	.	CASSLGAATEAFF	TGCGCCAGCAGCTTGGGAGCGGCCACTGAAGCTTTCTTT
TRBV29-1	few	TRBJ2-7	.	CSEGGEQYF	TGCAGCGAAGGGGGCGAGCAGTACTTC
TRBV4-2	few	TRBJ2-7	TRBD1	CASSPETGNSYEQYF	TGTGCCAGCAGCCCAGAGACAGGGAACTCCTACGAGCAGTACTTC
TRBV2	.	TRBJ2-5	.	CASSEDFSETQYF	TGTGCCAGCAGTGAAGATTTTTCGGAGACCCAGTACTTC
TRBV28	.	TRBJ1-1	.	CASSLRTITGLSTEAFF	TGTGCCAGCAGTTTACGGACAATTACAGGGTTGAGCACTGAAGCTTTCTTT
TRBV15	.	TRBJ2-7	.	CATSRDSPEQYF	TGTGCCACCAGCAGAGATAGCCCCGAGCAGTACTTC
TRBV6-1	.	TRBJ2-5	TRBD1	CASNTGQGETQYF	TGTGCCAGCAATACGGGACAGGGGGAGACCCAGTACTTC
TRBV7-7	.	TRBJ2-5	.	CASSSLPSLKETQYF	TGTGCCAGCAGCTCCCTACCGAGTTTGAAAGAGACCCAGTACTTC
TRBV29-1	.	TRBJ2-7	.	CSVVRGDEQYF	TGCAGCGTTGTAAGGGGGGACGAGCAGTACTTC
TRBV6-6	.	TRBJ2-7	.	CASSPNYEQYF	TGTGCCAGCAGCCCCAACTACGAGCAGTACTTC
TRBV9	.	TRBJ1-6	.	CASSPGWQLNSPLHF	TGTGCCAGCAGCCCAGGATGGCAACTTAATTCACCCCTCCACTTT
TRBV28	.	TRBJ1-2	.	CASFWGAGYGYTF	TGTGCCAGCTTTTGGGGGGCTGGCTATGGCTACACCTTC
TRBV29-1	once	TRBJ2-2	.	CSVPGTTTGELFF	TGCAGCGTCCCCGGGACGACCACCGGGGAGCTGTTTTTT
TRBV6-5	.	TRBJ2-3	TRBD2	CASSYSTSGFLTQYF	TGTGCCAGCAGTTACTCGACTAGCGGCTTTTTAACGCAGTATTTT
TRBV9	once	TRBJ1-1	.	CASSVGLALGTEAFF	TGTGCCAGCAGCGTAGGCCTGGCCTTGGGAACTGAAGCTTTCTTT
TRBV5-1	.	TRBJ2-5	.	CASSFMEQETQYF	TGCGCCAGCAGCTTTATGGAGCAAGAGACCCAGTACTTC
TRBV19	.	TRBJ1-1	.	CASSIAVSTEAFF	TGTGCCAGTAGTATCGCAGTTAGCACTGAAGCTTTCTTT
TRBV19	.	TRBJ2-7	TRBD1	CASSTPGQGVHEQYF	TGTGCCAGTAGTACACCGGGACAGGGGGTCCACGAGCAGTACTTC
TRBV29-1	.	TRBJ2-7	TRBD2	CSVVLFGGSRYEQYF	TGCAGCGTTGTCCTATTCGGGGGGAGTAGATACGAGCAGTACTTC
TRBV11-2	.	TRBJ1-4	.	CASSLGPAGHATNEKLFF	TGTGCCAGCAGCTTAGGCCCGGCAGGGCACGCAACTAATGAAAAACTGTTTTTT
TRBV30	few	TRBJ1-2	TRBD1	CAWSPGQFYTF	TGTGCCTGGAGTCCGGGACAGTTCTACACCTTC
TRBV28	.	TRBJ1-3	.	CASSPAGGLGNTIYF	TGTGCCAGCAGCCCCGCGGGGGGACTTGGAAACACCATATATTTT
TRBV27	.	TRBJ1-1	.	CASRRGGLPLNTEAFF	TGTGCCAGCAGGAGGGGGGGATTACCTCTTAACACTGAAGCTTTCTTT
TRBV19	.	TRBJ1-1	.	CASSPLGGVGTEAFF	TGTGCCAGTAGTCCCCTGGGGGGGGTCGGCACTGAAGCTTTCTTT
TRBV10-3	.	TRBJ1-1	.	CAISEGWDGSYPEAFF	TGTGCCATCAGTGAAGGTTGGGACGGGAGTTACCCTGAAGCTTTCTTT
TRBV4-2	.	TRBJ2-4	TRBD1	CASSGQGAKNIQYF	TGTGCCAGCAGCGGACAGGGGGCCAAAAACATTCAGTACTTC
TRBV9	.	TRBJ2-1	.	CASSVGSSGSSYNEQFF	TGTGCCAGCAGCGTAGGTAGTAGCGGCAGCTCCTACAATGAGCAGTTCTTC